One and the same sample provided the 20 T cell receptor beta chains below, sequenced in a study of blood T cells in healthy people across ages. PCR was performed a second time for roughly 7 to 12 cycles using a sample-barcoded 5' primer and a J-beta primer mix. TCRdb reanalysed the 5' RACE reads using MiXCR and keeps one entry per CDR3 protein. The profile shows approximately 730,000 distinct CDR3 sequences, roughly 47% of them singletons. The sample consisted of blood. Receptors originate from a woman aged 55-69 years in good health.

Remarks on this clonotype: A read error may explain this, as a much larger clone is one base away. This rearrangement joins TRBV12-3 or TRBV12-4 to TRBJ2-7, with unresolved D. CDR3 size: 14 residues. V gave up 5 bases and J gave up 2 bases, with 13 bases separating them. This CDR3 is CASSVSGIPYEQYF. DNA for the CDR3: TGTGCCAGCAGTGTTTCAGGTATCCCCTACGAGCAGTACTTC.

With regard to this clonotype: A much larger clone differs from this one at a single base, so this may be a read error. This chain links TRBV29-1 with TRBJ2-3; 7 nucleotides line up with TRBD2. J was trimmed by 4 bases and V by 4 bases; bases with no gene match: 5. Per the germline V gene, CDR1 is SQVTM and CDR2 is ANQGSEA. The length of the CDR3 is 13 residues. CDR3 DNA sequence: TGCAGCGTTGTGGGCGGGAGAGCAGATACGCAGTATTTT. This encodes CSVVGGRADTQYF.

This clonotype has more than one count but fewer than ten. The chain recombines TRBV5-1 with TRBJ1-2; 7 positions agree with TRBD1. V shed 0 bases, J shed 6 bases, and the junction held 2 bases outside the gene matches. This CDR3 is built from 13 residues. The germline gives CDR1 SGHRS, CDR2 YFSETQ. CDR3 nucleotides: TGCGCCAGCAGCTTGGAAGACAGGGATGGCTACACCTTC. It specifies CASSLEDRDGYTF.

The chain recombines TRBV20-1 with TRBJ2-1; D ambiguous. The CDR3 has 10 amino acids. CDR1 is DFQATT, CDR2 SNEGSKA, per germline (reference sequence). Trimming stripped 5 bases from V and 8 bases from J, with 7 bases between. CDR3 residues: CSAGIDEQFF. The CDR3 bases are TGCAGTGCTGGAATAGATGAGCAGTTCTTC.

The CDR3 reads CSARGSGSSYEQYF. Written as DNA, the CDR3 is TGCAGTGCTAGAGGGTCGGGGTCCTCCTACGAGCAGTACTTC. The V call is TRBV20-1, the J call TRBJ2-7; D might be TRBD2 (5 bases). Trimming took off 1 base at V and 0 bases at J, with 10 bases between the two ends. Germline CDR1 reads DFQATT; CDR2 reads SNEGSKA (reference sequence). The CDR3 runs to 14 residues.

The rearrangement joins TRBV27 to TRBJ2-1; 8 bases match TRBD2. Looked up from germline, CDR1 is MNHEY and CDR2 is SMNVEV (reference sequence). The CDR3 is 15 residues long. J was trimmed by 2 bases and V by 5 bases; bases with no gene match: 5. In nucleotides, the CDR3 is TGTGCCAGCAGTACCGGACTAGCTCCCTACAATGAGCAGTTCTTC. The encoded protein is CASSTGLAPYNEQFF.

This chain links TRBV7-3 with TRBJ2-3; D not resolved. This CDR3 contains 12 residues. Germline V gene data show CDR1 as SGHTA and CDR2 as FQGTGA. With 2 bases removed from V and 10 bases from J, the gap between germline ends came to 10 bases. The CDR3 reads CASSLDSGAQYF. In DNA, the CDR3 is TGTGCCAGCAGCTTAGACTCGGGTGCGCAGTATTTT.

J is TRBJ2-2 and V is TRBV6-5, with 10 nucleotides matching TRBD2. This CDR3 region has 13 residues. The junction had 2 bases not matched to a gene; V was cut back by 7 bases and J by 6 bases. In germline, CDR1 is MNHEY, CDR2 SVGAGI. The CDR3 DNA follows: TGTGCCAGCACCGGGACTAGCGCCGGGGAGCTGTTTTTT. Translated: CASTGTSAGELFF.

This clonotype was seen more than once but under ten times. The chain carries TRBV6-1 and TRBJ1-2; 8 bases line up with TRBD1. The CDR3 is 15 residues long. Germline CDR1 is MNHNS and CDR2 is SASEGT. Losses at the gene ends were 3 bases for V and 0 bases for J; bases not matched to a gene: 3. The CDR3: CASSDKQGANYGYTF. Here the CDR3 DNA reads TGTGCCAGCAGTGACAAACAGGGGGCTAACTATGGCTACACCTTC.

This clonotype was counted at least ten times. The V and J genes are TRBV6-5 and TRBJ2-3; no firm D call. This CDR3 is 15 amino acids long. V was cut by 5 bases and J by 4 bases, with 16 bases left in between. Germline loops: CDR1 MNHEY, CDR2 SVGAGI. As DNA, the CDR3 is TGTGCCAGCAGTCCTCGCCCCGCAAGCGCAGATACGCAGTATTTT. This encodes CASSPRPASADTQYF.

The rearrangement links TRBV27 to TRBJ2-1; TRBD2 aligns across 9 bases. The CDR3 is 15 amino acids. V was pared by 6 bases and J by 4 bases, with 7 bases of the junction left unmatched. Per the germline V gene, CDR1 is MNHEY and CDR2 is SMNVEV (reference sequence). In nucleotides, the CDR3 is TGTGCCAGCAGGACGGGACTAGCAACTTACAATGAGCAGTTCTTC. This codes for CASRTGLATYNEQFF.

This chain joins TRBV5-1 and TRBJ2-3; the match to TRBD2 covers 9 bases. This CDR3 has 16 residues. V shed 4 bases, J shed 0 bases, and the junction held 6 bases outside the gene matches. The germline CDR1 and CDR2 sequences are SGHRS and YFSETQ. The CDR3 loop reads CASSPFAGGSTDTQYF. The CDR3 DNA is TGCGCCAGCAGCCCTTTCGCGGGGGGGAGCACAGATACGCAGTATTTT. The variable domain in full, with the rest retrieved from reference TRBV5-1 and TRBJ2-3, is KAGVTQTPRYLIKTRGQQVTLSCSPISGHRSVSWYQQTPGQGLQFLFEYFSETQRNKGNFPGRFSGRQFSNSRSEMNVSTLELGDSALYLCASSPFAGGSTDTQYFGPGTRLTVL.

V is TRBV3-1 and J is TRBJ2-7, with TRBD1 as a possible D gene (5 bases). The germline V gene encodes CDR1 LGHDT and CDR2 YNNKEL (reference sequence). Trimming left V 4 bases short and J 0 bases short, with 16 bases between. The CDR3 length is 16 residues. The CDR3 region has the DNA TGTGCCAGCAGCCCCTTAGACAGAGAATTCTCCTACGAGCAGTACTTC. It translates to CASSPLDREFSYEQYF.

This chain joins TRBV6-6 and TRBJ2-5, with 9 bases aligning to TRBD2. CDR3 length equals 16 residues. The germline V gene has CDR1 MNHNY and CDR2 SVGAGI (reference sequence). Trimming at V came to 0 bases and at J to 7 bases, leaving 9 bases not matched to a gene. CDR3 DNA sequence: TGTGCCAGCAGTTACTCGATGGCTAGCGGGATAGCGACCCAGTACTTC. The encoded protein is CASSYSMASGIATQYF.

V gene TRBV5-1 combines with J gene TRBJ2-3; D may be TRBD1 (6 bases). The V end was cut by 0 bases, the J end by 4 bases, with 12 bases between. The germline V gene has CDR1 SGHRS and CDR2 YFSETQ. The length of the CDR3 is 15 residues. CDR3 amino acids: CASSLVRGFADTQYF. For the CDR3, the DNA is TGCGCCAGCAGCTTGGTCAGGGGCTTCGCAGATACGCAGTATTTT.

V gene TRBV12-3 or TRBV12-4 combines with J gene TRBJ2-1; D gene unclear. V lost 5 bases and J lost 6, with 8 bases in between. The CDR3 sequence is 12 residues long. Here the CDR3 DNA reads TGTGCCAGCAGTCCCGCGGTCAATGAGCAGTTCTTC. Its protein product is CASSPAVNEQFF.

The chain is built from TRBV5-1 and TRBJ2-1; 8 bases are shared with TRBD2. CDR1 and CDR2 (germline): SGHRS, YFSETQ. CDR3 size: 15 residues. The junction had 6 bases not matched to a gene; V was cut back by 0 bases and J by 7 bases. The CDR3 DNA sequence: TGCGCCAGCAGCTTGGGTGATAGCGGGGTAAATGAGCAGTTCTTC. Translating gives CASSLGDSGVNEQFF.

Points on this clonotype: Possible read error: a much larger clone is one base away. This rearrangement joins TRBV11-3 to TRBJ2-1; possible D gene TRBD2, 6 bases. Germline lookup yields CDR1 SGHNT and CDR2 YENEEA. This CDR3 has 16 amino acids. With 0 bases removed from V and 10 bases from J, the gap between germline ends came to 19 bases. The CDR3 reads CASSLDRGTGSGEQFF. The CDR3 region has the DNA TGTGCCAGCAGCTTAGACCGCGGGACGGGTTCCGGCGAGCAGTTCTTC.

Ten or more counts support this clonotype. The chain uses TRBV15 and TRBJ2-1; TRBD2 is a possible D gene (5 bases). Trimming left V 3 bases short and J 10 bases short, with 13 bases between. Germline loops: CDR1 LNHNV, CDR2 YYDKDF (reference sequence). This CDR3 spans 13 amino acids. The CDR3 DNA reads TGTGCCACCAGCAGGGACTTCCTGGGGGAGCAGTTCTTC. This sequence encodes CATSRDFLGEQFF.

Only a few counts were recorded for this clonotype. This sequence joins TRBV20-1 and TRBJ2-1; the match to TRBD2 covers 10 bases. CDR3 length equals 14 residues. The germline CDR1 and CDR2 sequences are DFQATT and SNEGSKA (reference sequence). With V trimmed by 5 bases and J by 2 bases, 3 bases remained unmatched. CDR3 sequence (DNA): TGCAGTGCTCAGAGCGGGAGGGCCTACAATGAGCAGTTCTTC. Protein product: CSAQSGRAYNEQFF.